These T cell receptor beta chains were read from a single sample in a study of T cells after yellow fever vaccination. TCRdb re-called the 5' RACE reads through MiXCR, storing one row per CDR3 protein. The sample shows hundreds of thousands of distinct CDR3 sequences, roughly 8.3% of them seen only once. The sequences come from PBMCs, collected about 49 days after the first yellow fever vaccination. These receptors were collected from a man between 18 and 35 years old who received the YFV17D yellow fever vaccine. Both conserved end residues are trimmed from each CDR3. Each record gives: V gene, CDR3 length, CDR3 protein.

TRBV5-1 13 ASSLAGDLGNIQY
TRBV13 14 ASSTRTSGGSDTQY
TRBV5-4 12 ASSLPSGTGEQY
TRBV4-1 12 ASSPGIWEETQY
TRBV27 12 ASSLGTVPYEQY
TRBV5-4 13 ASSFDTSGAGELF
TRBV20-1 13 SARDERGSSYEQY
TRBV6-5 13 ASSYSLSGANVLT
TRBV7-3 13 ASSPTGGEKETQY
TRBV6-1 10 ASSAEWNEQF
TRBV29-1 10 SVRDSNQPQH
TRBV7-2 11 ASSTLAWDTQY
TRBV2 8 ASMVGTQY
TRBV5-1 13 ASSLASNVQETQY
TRBV7-9 13 ASSPGSGRVPEAF
TRBV5-6 15 ASSPALGLRNTGELF
TRBV9 12 ASSVEGGRDEQY
TRBV4-2 13 ASSLNEGRRYEQY
TRBV12-3/TRBV12-4 14 ASSLGKDRANYGYT
TRBV11-2 13 ASRRPGLATETQY
TRBV7-2 15 ASSPEVVPGGTDTQY
TRBV6-1 13 ASSTTGVGTDTQY
TRBV25-1 11 ASSTLGDEKLF
TRBV25-1 15 ASSESGTSEGQETQY
TRBV5-4 11 ASSQNRDSPLH
TRBV7-8 11 ASSSGGSSGYT
TRBV20-1 9 SASGGGEQY
TRBV6-1 12 ASCDRFLDTEAF
TRBV10-3 10 AISDGGKFYT
TRBV12-3/TRBV12-4 14 ASSLVQRGRGETQY
TRBV27 12 ASSAAGLPYEQY
TRBV23-1 13 ANRTGSSYNSPLH
TRBV5-1 15 ASSLAGLAGAYNEQF
TRBV18 12 ASSPSSGGETQY
TRBV5-1 12 ASSLGDSGYEQY
TRBV4-3 11 ASSQEVQYEQY
TRBV6-5 16 ASSYSGQGAPRGEKLF
TRBV11-2 12 ASSLVWGATEAF
TRBV5-1 14 ASSWGPGLAGVEQF
TRBV5-4 9 ASGGGEKLF
TRBV27 12 ASTLLGVGGELF